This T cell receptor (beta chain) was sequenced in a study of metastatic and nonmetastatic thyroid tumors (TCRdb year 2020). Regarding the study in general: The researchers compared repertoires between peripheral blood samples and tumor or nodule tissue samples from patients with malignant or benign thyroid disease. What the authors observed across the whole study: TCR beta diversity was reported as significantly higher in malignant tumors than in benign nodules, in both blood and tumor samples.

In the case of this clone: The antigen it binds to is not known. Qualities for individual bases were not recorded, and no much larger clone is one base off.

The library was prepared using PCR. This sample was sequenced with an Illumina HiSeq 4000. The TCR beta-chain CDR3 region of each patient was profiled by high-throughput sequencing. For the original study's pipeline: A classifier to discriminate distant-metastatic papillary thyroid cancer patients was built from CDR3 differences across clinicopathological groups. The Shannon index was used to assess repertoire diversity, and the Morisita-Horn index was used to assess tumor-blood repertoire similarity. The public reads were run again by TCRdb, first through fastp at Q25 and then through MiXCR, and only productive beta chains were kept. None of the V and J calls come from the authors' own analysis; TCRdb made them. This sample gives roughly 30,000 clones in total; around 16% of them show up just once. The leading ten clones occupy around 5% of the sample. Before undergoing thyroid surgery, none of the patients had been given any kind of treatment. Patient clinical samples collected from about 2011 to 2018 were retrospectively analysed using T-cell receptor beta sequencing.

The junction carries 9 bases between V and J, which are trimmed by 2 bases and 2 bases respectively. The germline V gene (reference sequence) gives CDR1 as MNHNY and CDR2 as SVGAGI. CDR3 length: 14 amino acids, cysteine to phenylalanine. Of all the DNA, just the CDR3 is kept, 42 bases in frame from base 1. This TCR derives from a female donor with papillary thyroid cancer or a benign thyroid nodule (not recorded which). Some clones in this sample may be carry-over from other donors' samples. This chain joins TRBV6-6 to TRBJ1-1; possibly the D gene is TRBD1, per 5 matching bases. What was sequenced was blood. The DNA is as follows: TGTGCCAGCAGTTACGGGGGTACTAACACTGAAGCTTTCTTT. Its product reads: CASSYGGTNTEAFF.